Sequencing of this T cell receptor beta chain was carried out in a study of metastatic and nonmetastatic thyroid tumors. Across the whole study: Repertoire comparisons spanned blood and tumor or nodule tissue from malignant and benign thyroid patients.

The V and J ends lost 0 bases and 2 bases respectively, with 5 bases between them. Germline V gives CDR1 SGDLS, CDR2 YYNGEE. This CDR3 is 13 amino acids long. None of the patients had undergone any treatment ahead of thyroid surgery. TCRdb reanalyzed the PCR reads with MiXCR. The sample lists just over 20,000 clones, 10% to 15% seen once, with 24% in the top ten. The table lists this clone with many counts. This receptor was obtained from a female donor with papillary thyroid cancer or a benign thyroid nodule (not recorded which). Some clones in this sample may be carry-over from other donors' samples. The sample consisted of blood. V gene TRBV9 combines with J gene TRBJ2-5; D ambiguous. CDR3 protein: CASSVALQETQYF. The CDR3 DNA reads TGTGCCAGCAGCGTAGCCTTACAAGAGACCCAGTACTTC.